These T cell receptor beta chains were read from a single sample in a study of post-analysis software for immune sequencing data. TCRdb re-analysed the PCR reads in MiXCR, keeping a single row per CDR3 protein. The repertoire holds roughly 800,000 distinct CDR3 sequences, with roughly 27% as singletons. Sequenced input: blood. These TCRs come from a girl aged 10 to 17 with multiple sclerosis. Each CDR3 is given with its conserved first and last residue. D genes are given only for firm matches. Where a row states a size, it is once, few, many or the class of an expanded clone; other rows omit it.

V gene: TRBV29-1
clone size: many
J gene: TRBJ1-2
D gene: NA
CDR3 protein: CSVEDRGDGYTF
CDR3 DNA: TGCAGCGTTGAAGATAGGGGGGATGGCTACACCTTC

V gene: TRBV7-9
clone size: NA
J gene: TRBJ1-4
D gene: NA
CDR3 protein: CASKRTANEKLFF
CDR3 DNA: TGTGCCAGCAAACGGACAGCTAATGAAAAACTGTTTTTT

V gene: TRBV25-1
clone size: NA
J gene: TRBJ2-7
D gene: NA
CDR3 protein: CASSEEAPYEQYF
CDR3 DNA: TGTGCCAGCAGTGAGGAGGCCCCCTACGAGCAGTACTTC

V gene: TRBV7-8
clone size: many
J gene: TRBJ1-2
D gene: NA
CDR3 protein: CASSLAQGGNYGYTF
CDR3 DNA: TGTGCCAGCAGCTTAGCCCAGGGCGGTAACTATGGCTACACCTTC

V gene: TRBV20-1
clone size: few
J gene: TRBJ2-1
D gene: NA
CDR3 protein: CSARDVGESAYNEQFF
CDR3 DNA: TGCAGTGCTAGAGACGTTGGGGAATCGGCGTACAATGAGCAGTTCTTC

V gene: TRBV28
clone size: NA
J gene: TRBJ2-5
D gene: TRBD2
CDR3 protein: CASSPISGRGEETQYF
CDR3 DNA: TGTGCCAGCAGTCCCATAAGCGGGAGGGGGGAAGAGACCCAGTACTTC

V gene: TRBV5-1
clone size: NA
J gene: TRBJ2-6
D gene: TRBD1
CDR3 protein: CASSLGQNFSRTGASGANVLTF
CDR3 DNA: TGCGCCAGCAGCTTGGGACAAAACTTCAGCAGGACAGGGGCATCCGGGGCCAACGTCCTGACTTTC

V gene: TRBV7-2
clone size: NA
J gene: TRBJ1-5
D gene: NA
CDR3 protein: CANSSATFNQPQHF
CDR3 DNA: TGTGCCAACAGCTCCGCCACCTTTAATCAGCCCCAGCATTTT

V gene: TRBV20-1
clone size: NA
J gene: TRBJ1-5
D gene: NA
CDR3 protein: CSASGENNQPQHF
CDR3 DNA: TGCAGTGCGTCAGGGGAGAACAATCAGCCCCAGCATTTT

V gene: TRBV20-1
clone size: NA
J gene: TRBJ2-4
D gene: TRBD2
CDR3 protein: CSARVARQALSGGDIQYF
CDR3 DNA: TGCAGTGCTAGAGTCGCGAGACAGGCATTATCCGGGGGGGACATTCAGTACTTC

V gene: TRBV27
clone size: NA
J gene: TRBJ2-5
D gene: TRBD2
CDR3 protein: CASGPRLATETQYF
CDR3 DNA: TGTGCCAGCGGCCCCAGACTAGCGACGGAGACCCAGTACTTC

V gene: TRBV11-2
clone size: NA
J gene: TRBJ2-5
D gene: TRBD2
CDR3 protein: CASSSLRPGLAGRIQETQYF
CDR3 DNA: TGTGCCAGCAGCTCACTCCGCCCGGGGCTAGCGGGAAGGATACAAGAGACCCAGTACTTC

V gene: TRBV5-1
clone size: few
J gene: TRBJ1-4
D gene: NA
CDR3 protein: CASSLRLGEKLFF
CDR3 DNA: TGCGCCAGCAGCCTCCGACTAGGAGAAAAACTGTTTTTT

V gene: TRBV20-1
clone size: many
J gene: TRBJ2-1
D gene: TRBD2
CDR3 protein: CSARGGRNEQFF
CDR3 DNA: TGCAGTGCTAGGGGAGGGCGGAATGAGCAGTTCTTC

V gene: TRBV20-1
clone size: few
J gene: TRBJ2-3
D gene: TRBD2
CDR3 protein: CSAPTITGGAGDTQYF
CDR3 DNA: TGCAGTGCCCCTACGATTACGGGAGGAGCCGGAGATACGCAGTATTTT

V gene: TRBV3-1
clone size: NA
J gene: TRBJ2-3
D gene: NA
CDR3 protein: CASSQDMWGTDTQYF
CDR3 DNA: TGTGCCAGCAGCCAAGATATGTGGGGAACAGATACGCAGTATTTT

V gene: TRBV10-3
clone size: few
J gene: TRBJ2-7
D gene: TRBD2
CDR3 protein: CAITEAGVAYEQYF
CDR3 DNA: TGTGCCATCACAGAAGCGGGAGTCGCCTACGAGCAGTACTTC

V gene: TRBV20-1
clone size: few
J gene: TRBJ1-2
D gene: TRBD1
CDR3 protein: CSARRPGQIFYGYTF
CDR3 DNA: TGCAGTGCTAGAAGACCGGGACAGATTTTCTATGGCTACACCTTC

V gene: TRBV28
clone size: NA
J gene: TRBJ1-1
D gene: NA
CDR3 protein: CASSPPGVLAAFF
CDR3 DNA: TGTGCCAGCAGTCCCCCGGGGGTTTTGGCAGCTTTCTTT

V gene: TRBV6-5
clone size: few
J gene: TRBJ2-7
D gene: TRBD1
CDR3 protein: CASSYTAPGTGVFYEQYF
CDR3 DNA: TGTGCCAGCAGTTACACCGCTCCCGGGACAGGCGTATTCTACGAGCAGTACTTC

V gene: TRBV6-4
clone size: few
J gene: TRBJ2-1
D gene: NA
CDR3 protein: CASSQTKGRVLGEQFF
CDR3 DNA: TGTGCCAGCAGTCAAACCAAGGGCAGGGTTTTAGGTGAGCAGTTCTTC

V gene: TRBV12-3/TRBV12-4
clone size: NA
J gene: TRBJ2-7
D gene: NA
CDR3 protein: CASTLGGYEQYF
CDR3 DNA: TGTGCCAGCACCCTTGGCGGCTACGAGCAGTACTTC

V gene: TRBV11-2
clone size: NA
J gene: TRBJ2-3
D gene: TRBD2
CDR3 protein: CASSFHPLAGQRDTQYF
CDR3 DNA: TGTGCCAGCAGCTTTCACCCACTAGCGGGACAAAGAGATACGCAGTATTTT

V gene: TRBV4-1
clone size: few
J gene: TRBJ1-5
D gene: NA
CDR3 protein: CASSHLGNNQPQHF
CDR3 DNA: TGCGCCAGCAGCCACTTGGGAAACAATCAGCCCCAGCATTTT

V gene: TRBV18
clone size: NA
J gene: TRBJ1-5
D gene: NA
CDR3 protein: CASSPGTGTNQPQHF
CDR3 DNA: TGTGCCAGCTCACCGGGGACTGGGACCAATCAGCCCCAGCATTTT

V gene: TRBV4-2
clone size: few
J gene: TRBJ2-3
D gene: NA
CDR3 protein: CASSQDLLSGSTDTQYF
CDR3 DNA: TGTGCCAGCAGCCAAGATTTATTGTCGGGCAGCACAGATACGCAGTATTTT

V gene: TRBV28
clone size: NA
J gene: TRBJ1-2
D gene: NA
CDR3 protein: CASSSWGPDYGYTF
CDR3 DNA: TGTGCCAGCAGTTCTTGGGGGCCTGACTATGGCTACACCTTC

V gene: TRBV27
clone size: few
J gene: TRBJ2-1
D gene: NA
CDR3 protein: CASSPRPSASYNEQFF
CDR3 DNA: TGTGCCAGCAGTCCAAGACCCTCAGCCTCCTACAATGAGCAGTTCTTC

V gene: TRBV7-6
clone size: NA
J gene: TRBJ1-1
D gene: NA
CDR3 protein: CASSLATAGLNTEAFF
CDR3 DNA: TGTGCCAGCAGCTTGGCAACTGCGGGGTTGAACACTGAAGCTTTCTTT

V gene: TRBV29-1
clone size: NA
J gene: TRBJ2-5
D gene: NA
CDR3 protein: CSVGVPDSRETQYF
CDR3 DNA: TGCAGCGTTGGGGTGCCCGACAGTCGAGAGACCCAGTACTTC

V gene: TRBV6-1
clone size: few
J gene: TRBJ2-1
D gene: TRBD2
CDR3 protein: CASSRGGTSVSSYNEQFF
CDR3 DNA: TGTGCCAGCAGTAGAGGTGGGACTAGCGTGAGCTCCTACAATGAGCAGTTCTTC

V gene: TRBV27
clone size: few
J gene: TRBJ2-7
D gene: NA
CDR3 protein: CASSSRSAEQYF
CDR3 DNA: TGTGCCAGCAGTTCCCGTTCCGCCGAGCAGTACTTC